A selection of T cell receptor beta chains follows, all from one sample in a study of blood T cells in healthy people across ages. TCRdb passed the 5' RACE reads through MiXCR, listing each CDR3 protein once. The data show 1.2 million to 1.5 million distinct CDR3 sequences, approximately 59% seen once. The sample was blood. These receptors all stem from a man aged 18 to 30 in good health. Both conserved end residues are part of each CDR3.

TRBV4-1,TRBJ1-4,14,CASSQSGSNEKLFF
TRBV29-1,TRBJ2-5,12,CSVEYGYNEQYF
TRBV20-1,TRBJ2-7,14,CSARGRQGIYEQYF
TRBV15,.,14,CATRRTSVGNEQYF
TRBV5-6,.,17,CASSSPSGPRPFYEQYF
TRBV27,TRBJ2-7,15,CASSLRAGGFYEQYF
TRBV14,TRBJ1-2,14,CASSQLREIDGYTF
TRBV6-5,.,16,CASSSRQIIAKNIQYF
TRBV18,TRBJ2-3,15,CASPNRDRGTDTQYF
TRBV6-2/TRBV6-3,TRBJ1-1,13,CASSPGGAAEAFF